This T cell receptor (beta chain) was sequenced for a study of early T cells in non-severe SARS-CoV-2 infection. This clonotype has a count of ten or more. This CDR3 is built from 15 residues. Germline V gene sequence: CDR1 MNHEY, CDR2 SVGAGI. V lost 6 bases, J lost 4 bases, and 10 bases stayed unmatched. TCRdb itself ran the 5' RACE reads through MiXCR, one entry per CDR3 protein. The profile shows 87,000 or so distinct CDR3 sequences, about 15% of them singletons. The receptor was isolated from an adult who was a healthcare worker with PCR-confirmed SARS-CoV-2 infection or an uninfected control (not recorded which). This rearrangement joins TRBV6-5 to TRBJ1-2, with 8 bases fitting TRBD1. Sample: whole blood. CDR3 sequence: CASSTGTGSVYGYTF. CDR3 DNA: TGTGCCAGCAGCACCGGGACAGGCTCGGTCTATGGCTACACCTTC.